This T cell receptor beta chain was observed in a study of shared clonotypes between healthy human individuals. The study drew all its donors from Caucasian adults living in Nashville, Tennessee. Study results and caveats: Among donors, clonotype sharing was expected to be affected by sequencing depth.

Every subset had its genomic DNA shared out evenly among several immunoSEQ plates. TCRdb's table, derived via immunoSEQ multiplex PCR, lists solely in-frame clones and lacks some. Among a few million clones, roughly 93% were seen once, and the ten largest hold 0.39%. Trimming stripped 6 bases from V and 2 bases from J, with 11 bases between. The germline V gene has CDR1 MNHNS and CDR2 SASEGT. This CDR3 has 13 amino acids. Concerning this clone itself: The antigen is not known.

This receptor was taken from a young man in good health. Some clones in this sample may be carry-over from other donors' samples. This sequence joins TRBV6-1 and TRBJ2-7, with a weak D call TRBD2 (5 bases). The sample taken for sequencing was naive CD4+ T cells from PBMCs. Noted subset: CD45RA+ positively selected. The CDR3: CASRADSTYEQYF. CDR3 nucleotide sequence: TGTGCCAGCAGAGCGGACTCAACCTACGAGCAGTACTTC.